These 18 T cell receptor beta chains were sequenced from one sample in a study of control samples from healthy donors and cancer patients. The table came from immunoSEQ multiplex PCR; TCRdb's copy has only in-frame clones and leaves some out. The sample holds 75,000 to 90,000 clones, under 90% seen once. The specimen sequenced was PBMCs. The origin of the receptors is a woman between 50 and 59 years old with colorectal cancer.

The V call is TRBV5-1, the J call TRBJ2-2; D is unclear. Deletions cut 4 bases from V and 3 bases from J, with 7 bases between. The CDR3 loop spans 13 amino acids. The germline CDR1 and CDR2 sequences are SGHRS and YFSETQ. The CDR3 sequence is CASSTPYTGELFF. In nucleotides, the CDR3 is TGCGCCAGCAGCACCCCTTACACCGGGGAGCTGTTTTTT.

The V gene is TRBV7-8, the J gene TRBJ1-1, with no clear D. The V end lost 1 base, the J end lost 2 bases, and 8 bases lay between the germline ends. The germline V gene has CDR1 SGHVS and CDR2 FQNEAQ. CDR3 length equals 14 residues. The CDR3 DNA reads as TGTGCCAGCAGCTTAGTTGGAGTTAACACTGAAGCTTTCTTT. Its protein product is CASSLVGVNTEAFF. Using reference TRBV7-8 and TRBJ1-1 for the parts outside the CDR3, the full variable domain is GAGVSQSPRYKVAKRGQDVALRCDPISGHVSLFWYQQALGQGPEFLTYFQNEAQLDKSGLPSDRFFAERPEGSVSTLKIQRTQQEDSAVYLCASSLVGVNTEAFFGQGTRLTVV.

The CDR3 reads CASSFPLSRMDQPQHF. The CDR3 bases are TGTGCCAGCAGTTTTCCCCTGTCCAGGATGGATCAGCCCCAGCATTTT. The rearrangement joins TRBV28 to TRBJ1-5, with unresolved D. This CDR3 is 16 amino acids long. The V end was cut by 3 bases, the J end by 5 bases, with 17 bases between. Germline V CDR1 and CDR2: MDHEN, SYDVKM.

The V gene is TRBV3-1 (or the pseudogene TRBV3-2), the J gene TRBJ2-3; no reliable D call. The CDR3 is 12 residues long. The germline gives CDR1 LGHDT, CDR2 YNNKEL (reference sequence). The V gene lost 8 bases and the J gene lost 3 bases, with 9 bases spanning the gap. The CDR3 sequence: CASCRQTDTQYF. The CDR3 coding sequence is TGTGCCAGCTGCAGGCAGACAGATACGCAGTATTTT.

The chain carries TRBV7-2 and TRBJ1-2; TRBD1 is a possible D gene (6 bases). V was trimmed by 1 base and J by 8 bases, leaving 11 bases between them. The CDR3 consists of 13 residues. In germline, CDR1 is SGHTA, CDR2 FQGNSA. The CDR3 here is CASSLDRVGGYTF. As DNA, the CDR3 is TGTGCCAGCAGCTTAGACAGGGTGGGAGGCTACACCTTC.

This chain joins TRBV5-1 and TRBJ2-5; TRBD2 agrees at 8 bases. The CDR3 extends over 15 amino acids. Germline CDR1 reads SGHRS; CDR2 reads YFSETQ. V lost 0 bases and J lost 3; bases outside the gene matches: 4. CDR3 sequence: CASSLGRGAEETQYF. CDR3 DNA: TGCGCCAGCAGCTTGGGGCGGGGGGCAGAAGAGACCCAGTACTTC.

The chain combines TRBV7-2 with TRBJ1-1, with a possible D match to TRBD1 (5 bases). V lost 1 base and J 5 bases, leaving 17 bases between the germline ends. Germline V gives CDR1 SGHTA, CDR2 FQGNSA. The CDR3 covers 16 residues. CDR3 coding DNA: TGTGCCAGCAGCTTAGAAGTACTGGGGCGGCGGACTGAAGCTTTCTTT. It specifies CASSLEVLGRRTEAFF.

V usage is TRBV4-1 and J usage is TRBJ1-2; 9 nucleotides align to TRBD1. This CDR3 has 16 amino acids. Germline-derived CDR1 and CDR2 are MGHRA and YSYEKL. V dropped 4 bases and J dropped 0; count of bases not matched to a gene: 6. CDR3 in DNA: TGCGCCAGCAGCCTTCAGGGACAGGGTTCTAACTATGGCTACACCTTC. Translating gives CASSLQGQGSNYGYTF.

The J gene is TRBJ1-5, the V gene TRBV18, with TRBD1 as a possible D gene (5 bases). Germline values: CDR1 KGHSH, CDR2 LQKENI. V was clipped by 2 bases and J by 5 bases, with 7 bases between them. CDR3 length: 13 amino acids. The CDR3 nucleotides are TGTGCCAGCTCACCAGGGGGGTATCAGCCCCAGCATTTT. This sequence encodes CASSPGGYQPQHF.

This rearrangement joins TRBV24-1 to TRBJ2-3; 10 bases line up with TRBD1. The V and J ends lost 5 bases and 8 bases, in that order; junction bases with no gene match: 9. CDR1 KGHDR and CDR2 SFDVKD come from the germline V gene. The CDR3 has 15 amino acids. The CDR3: CATSAGTGARGTQYF. CDR3 sequence (DNA): TGTGCCACCAGTGCCGGGACAGGGGCTAGGGGTACGCAGTATTTT.

The chain is built from TRBV10-1 and TRBJ2-2; perhaps TRBD2 as D (6 bases). Germline lookup yields CDR1 WNHNN and CDR2 SYGVQD (reference sequence). The ends were cut back, 2 bases at V and 7 bases at J, with 11 bases in the middle. The CDR3 sequence is 14 residues long. CDR3 nucleotides: TGCGCCAGCAGTGAGAGGAGGGAAAACGGGGAGCTGTTTTTT. Protein product: CASSERRENGELFF.

This clone was seen once. V is TRBV14 and J is TRBJ2-3; 8 bases agree with TRBD2. Germline-derived CDR1 and CDR2 are SGHDN and FVKESK. This CDR3 has 15 amino acids. Trimming at V came to 6 bases and at J to 6 bases, leaving 11 bases not matched to a gene. DNA of the CDR3: TGTGCCAGCAGACTCAGCGGGACTAGTTACGATACGCAGTATTTT. This translates into CASRLSGTSYDTQYF.

The CDR3 coding sequence is TGCAGTGCTAGTAGCGGCTGGACAGGGGCTGCTGGGGCCAACGTCCTGACTTTC. This gives the protein CSASSGWTGAAGANVLTF. This chain links TRBV20-1 with TRBJ2-6; 9 bases fit TRBD1. The CDR3 loop spans 18 amino acids. Germline CDR1 DFQATT, CDR2 SNEGSKA (reference sequence). J gave up 2 bases and V 3 bases, and 11 bases lay outside the gene matches.

On this clone itself: The sample contains more than one DNA sequence encoding this CDR3. The chain employs TRBV6-4 and TRBJ2-2, with D possibly matching TRBD1 (6 bases). Germline assignment: CDR1 MRHNA and CDR2 SNTAGT. The CDR3 loop spans 14 amino acids. V was pared by 3 bases and J by 5 bases, with 10 bases between. CDR3 in DNA: TGTGCCAGCAGTGAAGTAGGGGGTACCGGGGAGCTGTTTTTT. Its translation: CASSEVGGTGELFF.

V usage is TRBV4-3 and J usage is TRBJ1-2; D is unclear. V was cut by 1 base and J by 3 bases, with 18 bases left in between. Germline V lookup: CDR1 LGHNA, CDR2 YSLEER. This CDR3 region has 17 residues. The CDR3 DNA reads as TGCGCCAGCAGCCAAGGCCGGATCTTGTTTGGTGACTATGGCTACACCTTC. This gives the protein CASSQGRILFGDYGYTF.

A note on this clone: Other nucleotide sequences from this sample produce the same CDR3. The V gene is TRBV18, the J gene TRBJ1-3; 7 bases match TRBD1. V gave up 3 bases and J gave up 0 bases; unmatched junction bases: 5. This CDR3 region has 16 residues. The germline V gene encodes CDR1 KGHSH and CDR2 LQKENI. CDR3 amino acids: CASSPGQLISGNTIYF. CDR3 in DNA: TGTGCCAGCTCACCGGGACAGCTCATCTCTGGAAACACCATATATTTT.

The V and J genes are TRBV5-6 and TRBJ2-6, with a possible D match to TRBD1 (6 bases). Trimming removed 0 bases from V and 2 bases from J, with 9 bases in between. Germline V gene sequence: CDR1 SGHDT, CDR2 YYEEEE. The CDR3 is 16 amino acids. CDR3 sequence: CASSLGRGTGANVLTF. The CDR3 region has the DNA TGTGCCAGCAGCTTGGGAAGGGGGACTGGGGCCAACGTCCTGACTTTC.

The rearrangement links TRBV5-1 to TRBJ1-4, with 10 bases that match TRBD1. V shed 4 bases, J shed 10 bases, and the junction held 19 bases outside the gene matches. In germline, CDR1 is SGHRS, CDR2 YFSETQ. There are 18 residues in the CDR3. The CDR3 DNA reads as TGCGCCAGCAGCCTTCCTGTGACAGGGGGCTCAGAAGGGAGAAAACTGTTTTTT. Its protein product is CASSLPVTGGSEGRKLFF. Supplemented by reference TRBV5-1 and TRBJ1-4, the full variable domain reads KAGVTQTPRYLIKTRGQQVTLSCSPISGHRSVSWYQQTPGQGLQFLFEYFSETQRNKGNFPGRFSGRQFSNSRSEMNVSTLELGDSALYLCASSLPVTGGSEGRKLFFGSGTQLSVL.